Below, 26 T cell receptor beta chains from the same sample are listed, as sequenced in a study of shared T cell receptors in the human thymus. Assay: immunoSEQ multiplex PCR; the TCRdb copy retains only in-frame clones and omits some. The sample comprises just under 550,000 clones, about 80% of which are singletons, and 0.013% rests with the top ten. This sample was shared with a second study, whose subject was human thymus T cells.

The sequenced material came from thymocytes. All receptors come from a boy in the first two years of life with a congenital heart defect.

V is TRBV14 and J is TRBJ2-1; 8 positions agree with TRBD2. The V and J ends lost 2 bases and 2 bases, in that order; junction bases with no gene match: 8. This CDR3 is 17 amino acids long. The germline CDR1 and CDR2 sequences are SGHDN and FVKESK. The CDR3 loop reads CASSQQRAGGPYNEQFF. In DNA, the CDR3 is TGTGCCAGCAGCCAACAGAGGGCGGGAGGCCCCTACAATGAGCAGTTCTTC.

V gene TRBV6-1 combines with J gene TRBJ2-7; 10 bases map to TRBD1. This CDR3 has 15 residues. Per the germline V gene, CDR1 is MNHNS and CDR2 is SASEGT. The ends lost 6 bases at V and 2 bases at J; junction bases unmatched: 7. The CDR3 DNA reads as TGTGCCAGCAGCATCTTGACAGGGGGCCCCTACGAGCAGTACTTC. This sequence encodes CASSILTGGPYEQYF.

The genes are TRBV13 and TRBJ2-5; D may be TRBD1 (6 bases). V gave up 5 bases and J gave up 5 bases, with 15 bases separating them. Germline V gives CDR1 PRHDT, CDR2 FYEKMQ (reference sequence). The length of the CDR3 is 14 residues. As DNA, the CDR3 is TGTGCCAGCAGCCACAGGGCGACGTTGGAGACCCAGTACTTC. Its translation: CASSHRATLETQYF.

The chain has TRBV4-2 and TRBJ2-7; TRBD2 matches at 10 bases. The CDR3 has 18 amino acids. Germline V gene sequence: CDR1 LGHNA, CDR2 YNFKEQ. V was pared by 3 bases and J by 2 bases, with 13 bases of the junction left unmatched. For the CDR3, the DNA is TGTGCCAGCAGCCAGAGGGGCACTAGCGGGATTAAAGCCTACGAGCAGTACTTC. Protein product: CASSQRGTSGIKAYEQYF.

The chain carries TRBV27 and TRBJ2-7; 7 nucleotides line up with TRBD2. Germline CDR1 reads MNHEY; CDR2 reads SMNVEV (reference sequence). The trim removed 0 bases at V and 6 bases at J, leaving 8 bases unmatched. CDR3 length equals 15 residues. The CDR3 nucleotides read TGTGCCAGCAGTTTATCGGGAGGGCGTTGGGGCGAGCAGTACTTC. Its translation: CASSLSGGRWGEQYF.

This clone showed up just once. The V gene is TRBV5-1, the J gene TRBJ1-1; TRBD1 might be the D (5 bases). Per germline, CDR1 SGHRS and CDR2 YFSETQ. This CDR3 has 17 amino acids. V lost 4 bases and J 1 base, leaving 20 bases between the germline ends. CDR3 bases: TGCGCCAGCAGCCCCGGGCGGGGCCCAATGGGGAACACTGAAGCTTTCTTT. Its protein is CASSPGRGPMGNTEAFF.

This chain links TRBV5-1 with TRBJ2-5; 8 bases fit TRBD2. The CDR3 is made up of 15 amino acids. Unmatched junction bases numbered 12, after V lost 4 bases and J lost 7 bases. Germline V lookup: CDR1 SGHRS, CDR2 YFSETQ. The CDR3 nucleotides read TGCGCCAGCAGCCTCCAAAGCGGGAGTAGCGTGACCCAGTACTTC. Amino acids: CASSLQSGSSVTQYF.

The V gene is TRBV11-2, the J gene TRBJ2-1; no clear D gene. This CDR3 has 16 amino acids. The V end lost 5 bases, the J end lost 3 bases, and 17 bases lay between the germline ends. CDR1 and CDR2 (germline): SGHAT, FQNNGV. The CDR3 bases are TGTGCCAGCAGCCCCCCCCGCCGGGTCCACTACAATGAGCAGTTCTTC. Amino acids: CASSPPRRVHYNEQFF.

The rearrangement uses TRBV28 and TRBJ2-1; 7 bases map to TRBD1. J gave up 0 bases and V 5 bases, and 7 bases lay outside the gene matches. The germline gives CDR1 MDHEN, CDR2 SYDVKM. This CDR3 comprises 16 residues. The CDR3 sequence: CASSTPGQLSYNEQFF. In DNA form, the CDR3 reads TGTGCCAGCAGTACACCGGGACAGCTCTCCTACAATGAGCAGTTCTTC.

The V call is TRBV4-1, the J call TRBJ2-1, with 7 bases fitting TRBD2. V lost 0 bases, J lost 2 bases, and 7 bases stayed unmatched. CDR1 is MGHRA and CDR2 is YSYEKL in the germline V gene. This CDR3 spans 17 amino acids. CDR3 loop: CASSQENGGSPYNEQFF. The DNA of the CDR3 is TGCGCCAGCAGCCAAGAAAATGGCGGGAGCCCCTACAATGAGCAGTTCTTC.

The chain couples TRBV12-5 to TRBJ2-7; TRBD2 matches at 7 bases. J lost 6 bases, V lost 0 bases, and 14 bases had no gene match. Germline V CDR1 and CDR2: LGHNT, FRNRAP. This CDR3 has 17 residues. The CDR3 spells CASGLVFSRDYIAEQYF. In DNA, the CDR3 is TGTGCTAGTGGTTTGGTATTCTCTCGGGACTACATTGCCGAGCAGTACTTC.

The chain recombines TRBV27 with TRBJ2-7, with D possibly matching TRBD2 (6 bases). This CDR3 has 15 residues. The germline V and J ends were trimmed by 5 bases and 8 bases, with 22 bases remaining between them. CDR1 is MNHEY and CDR2 is SMNVEV in the germline V gene (reference sequence). CDR3 nucleotides: TGTGCCAGCAGTCCCAGAATAGGGACCCGGGGGAAGCAGTACTTC. This gives the protein CASSPRIGTRGKQYF.

This clone showed up just a few times. The chain recombines TRBV28 with TRBJ2-3; the match to TRBD2 covers 7 bases. Germline loops: CDR1 MDHEN, CDR2 SYDVKM. The CDR3 runs to 17 residues. With V trimmed by 3 bases and J by 0 bases, 9 bases remained unmatched. DNA for the CDR3: TGTGCCAGCAGTTTCGCGTGGCGGGGGACTAGCACAGATACGCAGTATTTT. This encodes CASSFAWRGTSTDTQYF.

The genes are TRBV7-3 and TRBJ2-3; TRBD2 agrees at 7 bases. V dropped 5 bases and J dropped 5; count of bases not matched to a gene: 4. This CDR3 has 13 amino acids. The germline gives CDR1 SGHTA, CDR2 FQGTGA. The CDR3 region has the DNA TGTGCCAGCAGCCTTTCGGGGGGAGATACGCAGTATTTT. It encodes CASSLSGGDTQYF.

The chain employs TRBV5-6 and TRBJ2-1; 7 nucleotides line up with TRBD2. Trimming removed 3 bases from V and 9 bases from J; junction bases left unmatched: 15. This CDR3 is 16 amino acids long. In germline, CDR1 is SGHDT, CDR2 YYEEEE. As DNA, the CDR3 is TGTGCCAGCAGCTGTTGGGGAGGGAGGGGTAATCGTGAGCAGTTCTTC. It yields the protein CASSCWGGRGNREQFF.

The rearrangement links TRBV28 to TRBJ2-1; 7 bases agree with TRBD2. CDR3 length: 16 residues. V shed 5 bases, J shed 0 bases, and the junction held 7 bases outside the gene matches. Germline V CDR1 and CDR2: MDHEN, SYDVKM. The CDR3 spells CASSKSGASSYNEQFF. The CDR3 DNA reads as TGTGCCAGCAGTAAGAGCGGGGCAAGCTCCTACAATGAGCAGTTCTTC.

This CDR3 is CASSPDRGLLWEQYF. The DNA for the CDR3 is TGTGCCAGCAGCCCGGACAGGGGGCTTCTTTGGGAGCAGTACTTC. The rearrangement links TRBV28 to TRBJ2-7, with 11 positions matching TRBD1. The CDR3 covers 15 residues. V lost 6 bases, J lost 7 bases, and 11 bases stayed unmatched. Germline V gene data show CDR1 as MDHEN and CDR2 as SYDVKM.

The chain combines TRBV19 with TRBJ1-1; no firm D call. The CDR3 is 14 residues long. Looked up from germline, CDR1 is LNHDA and CDR2 is SQIVND (reference sequence). The germline V and J ends were trimmed by 11 bases and 4 bases, with 20 bases remaining between them. CDR3 amino acids: CAVSVGGKSTEAFF. CDR3 bases: TGTGCCGTCTCGGTTGGCGGGAAAAGCACTGAAGCTTTCTTT.

In its sample, this clone was seen a few times. The chain uses TRBV4-3 and TRBJ2-3; 8 nucleotides line up with TRBD1. The germline gives CDR1 LGHNA, CDR2 YSLEER. After removal of 0 bases from V and 3 bases from J, the junction contained 8 bases not matched to a gene. The CDR3 extends over 17 amino acids. CDR3 sequence reads: CASSQDSRQGATDTQYF. The DNA of the CDR3 is TGCGCCAGCAGCCAAGATAGTAGGCAGGGGGCAACAGATACGCAGTATTTT.

This chain joins TRBV10-2 and TRBJ2-7, with 7 bases aligning to TRBD2. The CDR3 runs to 16 residues. The V gene end was trimmed by 3 bases and the J gene end by 1 base; junction bases not matched to a gene: 9. Germline V gene lookup returns CDR1 WSHSY and CDR2 SAAADI. The CDR3 DNA sequence: TGCGCCAGCAGTGATAGGGGAGCGGGAACATCCTACGAGCAGTACTTC. Its translation: CASSDRGAGTSYEQYF.

This clone was recorded a few times. The genes are TRBV5-1 and TRBJ2-5, with 8 bases aligning to TRBD1. J was trimmed by 3 bases and V by 1 base; bases with no gene match: 8. There are 16 residues in the CDR3. In germline, CDR1 is SGHRS, CDR2 YFSETQ. CDR3: CASSLCRTGFEETQYF. CDR3 nucleotides: TGCGCCAGCAGCTTGTGCCGGACAGGGTTTGAAGAGACCCAGTACTTC. Full variable domain (rest looked up from reference TRBV5-1 and TRBJ2-5): KAGVTQTPRYLIKTRGQQVTLSCSPISGHRSVSWYQQTPGQGLQFLFEYFSETQRNKGNFPGRFSGRQFSNSRSEMNVSTLELGDSALYLCASSLCRTGFEETQYFGPGTRLLVL.

The chain uses TRBV6-5 and TRBJ2-7, with TRBD2 identical over 11 bases. The ends lost 4 bases at V and 7 bases at J; junction bases unmatched: 9. Germline V gives CDR1 MNHEY, CDR2 SVGAGI. The length of the CDR3 is 15 residues. The CDR3 sequence: CASSSQGLADEEQYF. The DNA for the CDR3 is TGTGCCAGCAGTTCCCAGGGACTAGCGGACGAGGAGCAGTACTTC.

The sample holds a few counts of this clone. This chain joins TRBV6-1 and TRBJ2-1, with a weak D call TRBD2 (5 bases). Germline V gene data show CDR1 as MNHNS and CDR2 as SASEGT. Between the trimmed V and J ends, which lost 1 base and 3 bases, there was a span of 16 bases. The CDR3 contains 17 residues. The CDR3 loop reads CASSEGPPRGSYNEQFF. The CDR3 nucleotides are TGTGCCAGCAGTGAAGGTCCCCCCCGAGGGAGCTACAATGAGCAGTTCTTC.

Turning to this clone: Other nucleotide sequences in the sample specify the same CDR3. V gene TRBV11-2 combines with J gene TRBJ2-1, with TRBD2 matching over 11 bases. CDR3 length equals 16 residues. Unmatched junction bases numbered 3, after V lost 1 base and J lost 4 bases. Looked up from germline, CDR1 is SGHAT and CDR2 is FQNNGV. The CDR3 DNA reads as TGTGCCAGCAGCTTAGCCGGGACTAGCGGATACAATGAGCAGTTCTTC. This translates into CASSLAGTSGYNEQFF.

This clone was found once. The chain joins TRBV19 to TRBJ1-5; TRBD1 agrees at 11 bases. Germline V CDR1 and CDR2: LNHDA, SQIVND (reference sequence). With V trimmed by 5 bases and J by 7 bases, 7 bases remained unmatched. There are 15 residues in the CDR3. As DNA, the CDR3 is TGTGCCAGTAGTCCGGGACAGGGGGTAAGGCAGCCCCAGCATTTT. Encoded protein: CASSPGQGVRQPQHF.

The chain combines TRBV2 with TRBJ2-1; 8 bases line up with TRBD2. V lost 3 bases and J lost 9; bases outside the gene matches: 22. There are 19 residues in the CDR3. Germline assignment: CDR1 SNHLY and CDR2 FYNNEI. CDR3 sequence: CASSDSKRERLSPRGEQFF. In DNA form, the CDR3 reads TGTGCCAGCAGTGATTCCAAGCGGGAGCGTCTTTCCCCCCGTGGTGAGCAGTTCTTC.